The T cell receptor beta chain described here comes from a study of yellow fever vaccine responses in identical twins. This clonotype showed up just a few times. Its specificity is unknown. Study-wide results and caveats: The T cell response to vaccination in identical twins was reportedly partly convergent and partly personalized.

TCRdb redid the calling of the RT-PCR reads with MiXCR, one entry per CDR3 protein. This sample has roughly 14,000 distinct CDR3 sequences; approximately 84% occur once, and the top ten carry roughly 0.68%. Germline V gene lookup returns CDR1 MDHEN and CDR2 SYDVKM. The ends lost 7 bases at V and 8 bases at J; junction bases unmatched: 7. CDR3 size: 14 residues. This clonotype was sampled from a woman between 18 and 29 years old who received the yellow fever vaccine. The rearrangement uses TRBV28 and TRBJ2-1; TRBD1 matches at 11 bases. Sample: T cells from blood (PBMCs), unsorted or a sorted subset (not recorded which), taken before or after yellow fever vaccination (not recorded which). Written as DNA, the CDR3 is TGTGCCAGCAACGGACAGGGGGCTGGGTATGAGCAGTTCTTC. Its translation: CASNGQGAGYEQFF.